Following are 15 T cell receptor beta chains from one sample sequenced in a study of shared clonotypes between healthy human individuals. TCRdb's copy holds only in-frame clones and misses some; the assay was immunoSEQ multiplex PCR. This table holds approximately 2,000,000 clones, just under 95% found once. Naivety among CD8 cells was defined by CD45RO negativity and positive CCR7 selection, thereby excluding terminally differentiated effector memory CD45RA+ cells. Sequencing was carried out using naive CD8+ T cells from PBMCs. Receptors were obtained from a man between 18 and 35 years old in good health. Some clones in this sample may be carry-over from other donors' samples.

The gene calls are TRBV19 and TRBJ2-6; D is possibly TRBD2 (7 bases). V gave up 10 bases and J gave up 1 base, with 23 bases separating them. The CDR3 contains 18 residues. Germline CDR1 LNHDA, CDR2 SQIVND (reference sequence). The CDR3 is CATNLREAGESGANVLTF. The CDR3 DNA reads as TGTGCCACGAACCTCCGGGAGGCAGGGGAGTCTGGGGCCAACGTCCTGACTTTC. Looking up the rest from reference TRBV19 and TRBJ2-6 gives the full variable domain: DGGITQSPKYLFRKEGQNVTLSCEQNLNHDAMYWYRQDPGQGLRLIYYSQIVNDFQKGDIAEGYSVSREKKESFPLTVTSAQKNPTAFYLCATNLREAGESGANVLTFGAGSRLTVL.

This chain uses TRBV2 with TRBJ2-7, with unresolved D. Germline V gene sequence: CDR1 SNHLY, CDR2 FYNNEI. The CDR3 extends over 14 amino acids. V lost 0 bases, J lost 1 base, and 7 bases lay in between. CDR3 loop: CASSEAHGSYEQYF. DNA for the CDR3: TGTGCCAGCAGTGAAGCGCATGGGTCCTACGAGCAGTACTTC.

Comment on this clone: Other DNA sequences in this sample translate to the same CDR3. The chain employs TRBV5-1 and TRBJ2-7; the D gene is possibly TRBD1 (6 bases). Trimming took off 2 bases at V and 0 bases at J, with 9 bases between the two ends. The CDR3 totals 14 residues. Per the germline V gene, CDR1 is SGHRS and CDR2 is YFSETQ. CDR3: CASSFGDNSYEQYF. The DNA for the CDR3 is TGCGCCAGCAGCTTTGGGGACAACTCCTACGAGCAGTACTTC.

Regarding this clone: Distinct nucleotide sequences in the sample also encode this CDR3. This chain links TRBV28 with TRBJ2-1, with no clear D. Germline V gives CDR1 MDHEN, CDR2 SYDVKM. The CDR3 runs to 13 residues. The V gene lost 5 bases and the J gene lost 5 bases, with 10 bases spanning the gap. The CDR3 is CASSPPTDNEQFF. In DNA, the CDR3 is TGTGCCAGCAGTCCCCCGACCGACAATGAGCAGTTCTTC.

Note on this clone: This sample also contains other DNA sequences that code for the same CDR3. The chain uses TRBV27 and TRBJ1-1, with D hard to call. Germline V gives CDR1 MNHEY, CDR2 SMNVEV (reference sequence). V was shortened by 5 bases and J by 1 base, with 8 bases between the two germline ends. CDR3 length equals 13 residues. This chain's CDR3 is CASSPLTNTEAFF. The CDR3 DNA sequence: TGTGCCAGCAGTCCCTTAACGAACACTGAAGCTTTCTTT.

V and J are TRBV5-1 and TRBJ2-1; TRBD2 is a possible D gene (7 bases). This CDR3 is 14 amino acids long. Germline loops: CDR1 SGHRS, CDR2 YFSETQ. V shed 5 bases and J shed 5 bases, with 14 bases lying between them. Written as DNA, the CDR3 is TGCGCCAGCAGGGGGCGGGGGCATGACAATGAGCAGTTCTTC. Its translation: CASRGRGHDNEQFF.

The chain is built from TRBV11-2 and TRBJ1-4; the D gene is possibly TRBD1 (6 bases). Trimming removed 5 bases from V and 0 bases from J, with 7 bases in between. The germline V gene encodes CDR1 SGHAT and CDR2 FQNNGV. The CDR3 runs 14 residues. CDR3 in DNA: TGTGCCAGCAGCCGACAGGCAACTAATGAAAAACTGTTTTTT. The encoded protein is CASSRQATNEKLFF.

This clone was picked up one time. V and J are TRBV5-6 and TRBJ2-7; perhaps TRBD1 as D (5 bases). The CDR3 has 14 amino acids. V was trimmed by 0 bases and J by 2 bases, leaving 9 bases between them. Germline values: CDR1 SGHDT, CDR2 YYEEEE. CDR3 loop: CASSLGGAPYEQYF. The CDR3 DNA is TGTGCCAGCAGCTTGGGGGGCGCCCCCTACGAGCAGTACTTC.

This chain joins TRBV19 and TRBJ2-4; perhaps TRBD2 as D (5 bases). The CDR3 spans 13 residues. Deletions cut 0 bases from V and 7 bases from J, with 7 bases between. Per germline, CDR1 LNHDA and CDR2 SQIVND (reference sequence). The CDR3 here is CASSIDGVNIQYF. DNA for the CDR3: TGTGCCAGTAGTATAGACGGGGTGAACATTCAGTACTTC. The variable domain in full, completed from reference TRBV19 and TRBJ2-4, reads DGGITQSPKYLFRKEGQNVTLSCEQNLNHDAMYWYRQDPGQGLRLIYYSQIVNDFQKGDIAEGYSVSREKKESFPLTVTSAQKNPTAFYLCASSIDGVNIQYFGAGTRLSVL.

The chain employs TRBV11-2 and TRBJ2-6; TRBD1 or TRBD2 may be the D gene (6 bases each). Germline CDR1 SGHAT, CDR2 FQNNGV. The CDR3 spans 19 residues. V lost 4 bases to trimming and J lost 2 bases, with 21 bases between them. The CDR3: CASSSLWGPGGAGANVLTF. CDR3 nucleotide sequence: TGTGCCAGCAGCTCCCTGTGGGGGCCCGGGGGTGCTGGGGCCAACGTCCTGACTTTC. The full variable domain, with the rest looked up from reference TRBV11-2 and TRBJ2-6, is EAGVAQSPRYKIIEKRQSVAFWCNPISGHATLYWYQQILGQGPKLLIQFQNNGVVDDSQLPKDRFSAERLKGVDSTLKIQPAKLEDSAVYLCASSSLWGPGGAGANVLTFGAGSRLTVL.

The chain combines TRBV7-8 with TRBJ1-4; D not certain. In germline, CDR1 is SGHVS, CDR2 FQNEAQ. This CDR3 contains 13 residues. V was clipped by 6 bases and J by 6 bases, with 11 bases between them. In DNA form, the CDR3 reads TGTGCCAGCAGTCGACGGGCGGATGAAAAACTGTTTTTT. It encodes CASSRRADEKLFF.

The chain carries TRBV7-9 and TRBJ1-5; TRBD1 aligns across 7 bases. The CDR3 spans 15 residues. V gave up 5 bases and J gave up 4 bases; unmatched junction bases: 8. Germline V gene sequence: CDR1 SEHNR, CDR2 FQNEAQ (reference sequence). The DNA for the CDR3 is TGTGCCAGCAGCCCTATCCTGACAGGGAATCAGCCCCAGCATTTT. Amino acids: CASSPILTGNQPQHF.

The chain couples TRBV19 to TRBJ2-1; 7 bases match TRBD1. The CDR3 spans 15 residues. Germline V lookup: CDR1 LNHDA, CDR2 SQIVND (reference sequence). V was pared by 4 bases and J by 7 bases, with 10 bases of the junction left unmatched. The CDR3, as DNA: TGTGCCAGTAGTACCCCATGGACAGGCCCGAATGAGCAGTTCTTC. It codes for CASSTPWTGPNEQFF.

In regard to this clone: One end of the junction does not line up with germline, which may come from a read error. The rearrangement links TRBV29-1 to TRBJ2-3; 8 nucleotides agree with TRBD2. Germline CDR1 is SQVTM and CDR2 is ANQGSEA. This CDR3 is built from 12 residues. For the CDR3, the DNA is TGCAGCGTTCTTTCGCAGACTAGCGCTATGGATTTT. Translating gives CSVLSQTSAMDF.

The chain carries TRBV7-2 and TRBJ2-2; 8 bases align to TRBD1. Trimming took 0 bases from V and 1 from J; bases not matched to a gene: 4. CDR1 SGHTA and CDR2 FQGNSA come from the germline V gene. The CDR3 is made up of 17 amino acids. CDR3 bases: TGTGCCAGCAGCTTAGCGCCCGGACAGGGGAACACCGGGGAGCTGTTTTTT. Translating gives CASSLAPGQGNTGELFF.